A selection of T cell receptor beta chains follows, all from one sample in a study of cytomegalovirus exposure and HLA in healthy donors. Profiling relied on immunoSEQ multiplex PCR, and the TCRdb table lists in-frame clones only, not all of them. The table records some 130,000 clones, about 73% of them present only once. The sequencing sample was made of PBMCs. These receptors were obtained from a woman aged 55-75 years in good health and CMV-seropositive. Both conserved end residues are part of each CDR3. A D gene is named only where the DNA matches it firmly. Clone size is given for some rows only: seen once, a few or many times, or a class if the clone is expanded.

size,J,V,D,DNA,CDR3
NA,TRBJ1-2,TRBV5-5,NA,TGTGCCAGCAGCTCCCGGTCAGCGTTTAACTATGGCTACACCTTC,CASSSRSAFNYGYTF
NA,TRBJ2-1,TRBV6-4,TRBD1,TGTGCCAGCAGTGCCGGGACAGGCAATGAGCAGTTCTTC,CASSAGTGNEQFF
NA,TRBJ2-5,TRBV9,NA,TGTGCCAGCAGCGGCCGGGACTCCGGCGGGGAGACCCAGTACTTC,CASSGRDSGGETQYF
NA,TRBJ2-7,TRBV10-2,NA,TGCGCCAGCAGTGATACAATGAAGCAGTACTTC,CASSDTMKQYF
NA,TRBJ1-1,TRBV18,TRBD1,TGTGCCAGCTCAGGACAGGGGGTGAGCACTGAAGCTTTCTTT,CASSGQGVSTEAFF
NA,TRBJ2-7,TRBV5-8,NA,TGTGCCAGCAGGTTGTCAGCGAGGGAGCAGTACTTC,CASRLSAREQYF
NA,TRBJ1-1,TRBV18,NA,TGTGCCAGCTCACCCTTCCGGGACTGGGGCACTGAAGCTTTCTTT,CASSPFRDWGTEAFF
NA,TRBJ2-2,TRBV10-3,TRBD2,TGTGCCATCAGTGAGTCGAATCTCGCGGGAGGGAACACCGGGGAGCTGTTTTTT,CAISESNLAGGNTGELFF
once,TRBJ1-5,TRBV28,NA,TGTGCCAGCACTCCCTTCCGGGGTCAGCCCCAGCATTTT,CASTPFRGQPQHF
NA,TRBJ2-5,TRBV9,TRBD2,TGTGCCAGCAGCGCGGATTCAAGCGGGAGTAAGACCCAGTACTTC,CASSADSSGSKTQYF
NA,TRBJ1-4,TRBV2,NA,TGTGCCAGCAGTGAATCGTTTTTAAATGAAAAACTGTTTTTT,CASSESFLNEKLFF
once,TRBJ2-7,TRBV19,NA,TGTGCCAGTAGCAGATCCTACCGGGACTTCTCCTACGAGCAGTACTTC,CASSRSYRDFSYEQYF
NA,TRBJ2-6,TRBV5-6,TRBD1,TGTGCCAGCAGCCATGCAATGCGGACAGGGGGCAGTGGGGCCAACGTCCTGACTTTC,CASSHAMRTGGSGANVLTF
NA,TRBJ1-3,TRBV27,NA,TGTGCCAGCAGTAGAAGTCCAGGGGACTCTGGAAACACCATATATTTT,CASSRSPGDSGNTIYF
NA,TRBJ2-3,TRBV5-1,NA,TGCGCCAGCAGCTTGGCCGTTAGCGAAACAGATACGCAGTATTTT,CASSLAVSETDTQYF
NA,TRBJ2-3,TRBV5-1,TRBD2,TGCGCCAGCAGCCGCGGACCGAGCGGGAGGGCCGGAGATACGCAGTATTTT,CASSRGPSGRAGDTQYF
NA,TRBJ1-2,TRBV5-1,TRBD1,TGCGCCAGCAGCACGGACAGGGCGGGGAATGGCTACACCTTC,CASSTDRAGNGYTF
once,TRBJ1-1,TRBV10-3,NA,TGTGCCACCAAAGGGTTGGGAGCGGGTATCACTGAAGCTTTCTTT,CATKGLGAGITEAFF
NA,TRBJ1-2,TRBV28,NA,TGTGCCAGCCGCCCTACAGGGTCCGCCTATGGCTACACCTTC,CASRPTGSAYGYTF
NA,TRBJ1-5,TRBV28,TRBD1,TGTGCCAGCAGGAGACAGGGTTTCGGCAATCAGCCCCAGCATTTT,CASRRQGFGNQPQHF
NA,TRBJ1-5,TRBV19,TRBD1,TGTGCCAGTAGTAACTCCGGACAGGGGGCGCATCAGCCCCAGCATTTT,CASSNSGQGAHQPQHF
NA,TRBJ1-5,TRBV27,TRBD1,TGTGCCAGCAGTCCTCTGGACAGGGCCAATCAGCCCCAGCATTTT,CASSPLDRANQPQHF
NA,TRBJ1-4,TRBV4-1,TRBD1,TGCGCCAGCAGCCAAGAGTCAGGGGGCTGGAGTGAAAAACTGTTTTTT,CASSQESGGWSEKLFF
NA,TRBJ1-4,TRBV2,TRBD1,TGTGCCAGCAGTCTGGGACAGGGGGTCCCTGAAAAACTGTTTTTT,CASSLGQGVPEKLFF